The next 29 T cell receptor beta chains were all read from a single sample in a study of CD8 T cells in ankylosing spondylitis. TCRdb analysed the 5' RACE reads with MiXCR anew, one entry per CDR3 protein. The data contain roughly 30,000 distinct CDR3 sequences, 13% to 15% of them singletons. The specimen was blood. All receptors derive from a male donor with ankylosing spondylitis or in good health (not recorded which).

In DNA, the CDR3 is TGCAGTGCTGACGGTGGGCTATACGAGCAGTACTTC. Translated: CSADGGLYEQYF. The V call is TRBV20-1, the J call TRBJ2-7; the D is unclear. The V end was cut by 5 bases, the J end by 4 bases, with 12 bases between. In germline, CDR1 is DFQATT, CDR2 SNEGSKA (reference sequence). The length of the CDR3 is 12 residues.

The chain uses TRBV3-1 and TRBJ2-2, with D perhaps matching TRBD2 (6 bases). CDR3 length equals 15 residues. The germline V gene has CDR1 LGHDT and CDR2 YNNKEL (reference sequence). V shed 4 bases and J shed 4 bases, with 13 bases lying between them. CDR3: CASSPVRGGTGELFF. CDR3 coding DNA: TGTGCCAGCAGCCCCGTTCGGGGAGGCACCGGGGAGCTGTTTTTT.

The chain carries TRBV11-2 and TRBJ1-1; possible D gene TRBD1, 5 bases. V was clipped by 8 bases and J by 1 base, with 8 bases between them. This CDR3 comprises 12 residues. Germline V gene lookup returns CDR1 SGHAT and CDR2 FQNNGV. The CDR3 loop is CASEGANTEAFF. Here the CDR3 DNA reads TGTGCCAGCGAAGGGGCGAACACTGAAGCTTTCTTT.

This clonotype has more than one count but fewer than ten. The chain couples TRBV29-1 to TRBJ2-2; a possible D gene is TRBD1 (5 bases). Germline V gene data show CDR1 as SQVTM and CDR2 as ANQGSEA. V shed 2 bases and J shed 4 bases, with 11 bases lying between them. CDR3 size: 14 residues. The CDR3 DNA reads TGCAGCGTTGAATCAAGGCAGGGCACCGGGGAGCTGTTTTTT. Its translation is CSVESRQGTGELFF.

This chain joins TRBV19 and TRBJ2-7; possible D gene TRBD1, 5 bases. The CDR3 sequence is 12 residues long. Germline V gene data show CDR1 as LNHDA and CDR2 as SQIVND (reference sequence). Trimming shortened V by 5 bases and J by 7 bases, and 12 bases separated the two germline ends. The CDR3 reads CASSPGPMEQYF. The CDR3 nucleotides are TGTGCCAGTAGTCCAGGGCCCATGGAGCAGTACTTC.

This clonotype was observed a handful of times. The chain is built from TRBV6-2 or TRBV6-3 and TRBJ2-1, with 8 bases aligning to TRBD2. Unmatched junction bases numbered 7, after V lost 6 bases and J lost 3 bases. Germline lookup yields CDR1 MNHEY and CDR2 SVGEGT. CDR3 length: 15 amino acids. The CDR3 is CASSLLAGSYNEQFF. The CDR3 DNA reads as TGTGCCAGCAGCCTTTTAGCGGGAAGCTACAATGAGCAGTTCTTC.

This clonotype turned up a few times. This rearrangement joins TRBV27 to TRBJ2-7; possible D gene TRBD1, 6 bases. Germline CDR1 and CDR2: MNHEY and SMNVEV (reference sequence). The CDR3 length is 14 residues. V was trimmed by 5 bases and J by 6 bases, leaving 17 bases between them. The chain's CDR3 is CASSEQGPKGEQYV. The CDR3 nucleotides read TGTGCCAGCAGTGAGCAGGGGCCTAAGGGCGAGCAGTACGTC.

The chain recombines TRBV4-3 with TRBJ2-7; D is uncertain. The CDR3 consists of 15 residues. The V and J ends lost 0 bases and 3 bases respectively, with 12 bases between them. Germline V gene sequence: CDR1 LGHNA, CDR2 YSLEER. The CDR3 region has the DNA TGCGCCAGCAGCCAAGATGCTAGTCCTAACTACGAGCAGTACTTC. It codes for CASSQDASPNYEQYF.

This clonotype was found a few times. This chain uses TRBV20-1 with TRBJ2-3; possible D gene TRBD1, 6 bases. The CDR3 spans 14 residues. Germline values: CDR1 DFQATT, CDR2 SNEGSKA (reference sequence). The germline V and J ends were trimmed by 0 bases and 2 bases, with 9 bases remaining between them. The DNA for the CDR3 is TGCAGTGCTAGAGACCCAGGGGCCACAGATACGCAGTATTTT. Translation: CSARDPGATDTQYF.

In this sample, this clonotype turned up a few times. CDR3 loop: CASTQGVNTGELFF. DNA for the CDR3: TGTGCCAGCACTCAGGGGGTTAACACCGGGGAGCTGTTTTTT. The chain employs TRBV12-3 or TRBV12-4 and TRBJ2-2, with TRBD1 matching over 7 bases. The CDR3 sequence is 14 residues long. Trimming took 7 bases from V and 2 from J; bases not matched to a gene: 4.

This clonotype was seen more than once but under ten times. The chain carries TRBV21-1 and TRBJ2-2; the D call in the table, TRBD2, was not verified against the DNA. TRBV21-1 is an annotated pseudogene. The CDR3 is 15 amino acids. The chain's CDR3 is CASSNCRAKSGELFF. The CDR3 nucleotides read TGTGCCAGCAGCAATTGCAGGGCCAAATCCGGGGAGCTGTTTTTT.

The genes are TRBV20-1 and TRBJ1-4; no firm D call. This CDR3 is 15 amino acids long. V was shortened by 4 bases and J by 7 bases, with 19 bases between the two germline ends. Germline values: CDR1 DFQATT, CDR2 SNEGSKA (reference sequence). CDR3: CSAIAGGRSREKLFF. CDR3 DNA: TGCAGTGCTATAGCCGGAGGGAGGTCCCGTGAAAAACTGTTTTTT.

The chain joins TRBV11-2 to TRBJ2-2, with D possibly called TRBD1 or TRBD2 (5 bases each). The CDR3 spans 15 residues. Per germline, CDR1 SGHAT and CDR2 FQNNGV. Trimming took 5 bases from V and 4 from J, leaving 14 bases between them. CDR3 in DNA: TGTGCCAGCAGCAAATTTACTGGGGGCACCGGGGAGCTGTTTTTT. Its translation is CASSKFTGGTGELFF.

The rearrangement joins TRBV14 to TRBJ2-7; 10 bases line up with TRBD2. This CDR3 has 14 residues. Germline CDR1 SGHDN, CDR2 FVKESK. Germline trimming cut 6 bases from V and 5 bases from J; bases unmatched to any gene: 7. CDR3 loop: CASRGLTSGNEQYF. The CDR3 region has the DNA TGTGCCAGCAGAGGGCTAACTAGCGGGAACGAGCAGTACTTC.

The CDR3 protein is CSARGDSVNYGYTF. In DNA, the CDR3 is TGCAGTGCTAGGGGGGACAGTGTAAACTATGGCTACACCTTC. V usage is TRBV20-1 and J usage is TRBJ1-2, with TRBD1 matching 7 bases. This CDR3 spans 14 amino acids. The trim removed 3 bases at V and 2 bases at J, leaving 6 bases unmatched. Germline V gene data show CDR1 as DFQATT and CDR2 as SNEGSKA (reference sequence).

The chain joins TRBV4-2 to TRBJ2-2, with D hard to call. The germline CDR1 and CDR2 sequences are LGHNA and YNFKEQ. This CDR3 is 13 amino acids long. Trimming shortened V by 4 bases and J by 6 bases, and 9 bases separated the two germline ends. For the CDR3, the DNA is TGTGCCAGCAGCCTATCTGGAGCCGGGGAGCTGTTTTTT. It specifies CASSLSGAGELFF.

This clonotype was found a few times. This rearrangement joins TRBV13 to TRBJ2-2; TRBD1 agrees at 8 bases. The V gene's germline CDR1 is PRHDT and CDR2 FYEKMQ (reference sequence). This CDR3 is 16 amino acids long. V was clipped by 5 bases and J by 5 bases; unmatched bases: 10. The CDR3 DNA reads TGTGCCAGCAGCCCTTCCGCACAGGGGGTTACCGGGGAGCTGTTTTTT. Its protein is CASSPSAQGVTGELFF. Together with reference TRBV13 and TRBJ2-2, the CDR3 gives the full variable domain: AAGVIQSPRHLIKEKRETATLKCYPIPRHDTVYWYQQGPGQDPQFLISFYEKMQSDKGSIPDRFSAQQFSDYHSELNMSSLELGDSALYFCASSPSAQGVTGELFFGEGSRLTVL.

The J gene is TRBJ2-2, the V gene TRBV7-6; D may be TRBD2 (5 bases). CDR1 is SGHVS, CDR2 FNYEAQ, per germline. The CDR3 is 16 amino acids. Trimming cost V 1 base and J 7 bases, with 16 bases left between them. The CDR3 sequence is CASSLGAGSLVGELFF. The DNA of the CDR3 is TGTGCCAGCAGCTTAGGTGCGGGTAGCCTCGTCGGGGAGCTGTTTTTT.

The table lists this clonotype with many counts. V usage is TRBV9 and J usage is TRBJ2-3; TRBD2 matches 8 bases. This CDR3 contains 14 residues. With V trimmed by 3 bases and J by 1 base, 1 base remained unmatched. The germline CDR1 and CDR2 sequences are SGDLS and YYNGEE. CDR3 loop: CASSELAGTDTQYF. The CDR3 DNA is TGTGCCAGCAGCGAACTAGCGGGCACAGATACGCAGTATTTT.

The chain employs TRBV7-2 and TRBJ2-3, with no clear D. V lost 1 base, J lost 0 bases, and 8 bases lay in between. Germline V gives CDR1 SGHTA, CDR2 FQGNSA. CDR3 size: 15 residues. This chain's CDR3 is CASSLGPESTDTQYF. The CDR3 DNA reads TGTGCCAGCAGCTTAGGGCCAGAGAGCACAGATACGCAGTATTTT.

The table lists this clonotype with a few counts. This CDR3 is CASSSIGTVQETQYF. The CDR3 DNA reads TGCGCCAGCAGCTCAATCGGGACAGTCCAAGAGACCCAGTACTTC. The chain couples TRBV5-1 to TRBJ2-5, with 7 bases identical to TRBD1. Germline CDR1 is SGHRS and CDR2 is YFSETQ. The CDR3 consists of 15 residues. V lost 3 bases, J lost 1 base, and 6 bases stayed unmatched.

The table lists this clonotype with a few counts. V and J are TRBV29-1 and TRBJ2-2; 9 nucleotides agree with TRBD1. The CDR3 consists of 15 residues. Germline CDR1 and CDR2: SQVTM and ANQGSEA. V lost 5 bases, J lost 4 bases, and 8 bases stayed unmatched. The DNA of the CDR3 is TGCAGCGTTTCTACAGGGGGCGCCGTCACCGGGGAGCTGTTTTTT. It encodes CSVSTGGAVTGELFF.

This clonotype was seen more than once but under ten times. The chain employs TRBV24-1 and TRBJ2-3; the D call may be TRBD1 or TRBD2 (5 bases each). This CDR3 comprises 15 residues. Germline-derived CDR1 and CDR2 are KGHDR and SFDVKD. V was pared by 6 bases and J by 4 bases, with 16 bases between. The CDR3 sequence is CATSRSGVGADTQYF. The CDR3 nucleotides are TGTGCCACCAGTCGAAGCGGTGTGGGGGCAGATACGCAGTATTTT.

This clonotype showed up many times. The chain links TRBV7-2 to TRBJ2-3, with D perhaps assigned TRBD1 or TRBD2 (6 bases each). Germline CDR1 is SGHTA and CDR2 is FQGNSA. The CDR3 length is 14 residues. The V end was cut by 6 bases, the J end by 4 bases, with 14 bases between. Written as DNA, the CDR3 is TGTGCCAGCAGTGTGGGGGGCTTGGCAGATACGCAGTATTTT. Its protein product is CASSVGGLADTQYF.

The genes are TRBV20-1 and TRBJ2-1, with D hard to call. Germline V gene sequence: CDR1 DFQATT, CDR2 SNEGSKA (reference sequence). The CDR3 spans 14 residues. Trimming shortened V by 2 bases and J by 2 bases, and 10 bases separated the two germline ends. The CDR3 region is CSARTGKAYNEQFF. DNA for the CDR3: TGCAGTGCTAGAACCGGAAAAGCCTACAATGAGCAGTTCTTC.

This chain links TRBV29-1 with TRBJ2-5, with D maybe TRBD2 (6 bases). Germline V gives CDR1 SQVTM, CDR2 ANQGSEA. This CDR3 is built from 12 residues. V lost 7 bases and J 2 bases, leaving 11 bases between the germline ends. CDR3 in DNA: TGCAGCGGATCTAGCGAACAAGAGACCCAGTACTTC. Amino acid sequence: CSGSSEQETQYF.

The rearrangement uses TRBV29-1 and TRBJ2-2; possible D gene TRBD1, 5 bases. The V gene's germline CDR1 is SQVTM and CDR2 ANQGSEA. CDR3 length: 13 residues. The V end lost 4 bases, the J end lost 0 bases, and 6 bases lay between the germline ends. The CDR3 protein is CSVVQANTGELFF. The CDR3 DNA reads TGCAGCGTTGTACAGGCGAACACCGGGGAGCTGTTTTTT.

This clonotype was recorded a few times. This sequence joins TRBV28 and TRBJ2-2, with unresolved D. Per germline, CDR1 MDHEN and CDR2 SYDVKM. CDR3 length equals 16 residues. V gave up 6 bases and J gave up 2 bases, with 16 bases separating them. Written as DNA, the CDR3 is TGTGCCAGCAGCCCTCCGCGGACGCTCAACACCGGGGAGCTGTTTTTT. It is translated as CASSPPRTLNTGELFF. The full variable domain, in which reference TRBV28 and TRBJ2-2 provide the parts outside the CDR3, is DVKVTQSSRYLVKRTGEKVFLECVQDMDHENMFWYRQDPGLGLRLIYFSYDVKMKEKGDIPEGYSVSREKKERFSLILESASTNQTSMYLCASSPPRTLNTGELFFGEGSRLTVL.

This clonotype was counted a few times. This sequence joins TRBV7-2 and TRBJ2-2; the D is unclear. V was shortened by 0 bases and J by 6 bases, with 8 bases between the two germline ends. The germline V gene has CDR1 SGHTA and CDR2 FQGNSA. There are 14 residues in the CDR3. The CDR3 sequence: CASSLAHVPGELFF. The CDR3 DNA reads as TGTGCCAGCAGCTTAGCGCACGTCCCCGGGGAGCTGTTTTTT. The whole variable domain, remainder taken from reference TRBV7-2 and TRBJ2-2, is GAGVSQSPSNKVTEKGKDVELRCDPISGHTALYWYRQSLGQGLEFLIYFQGNSAPDKSGLPSDRFSAERTGGSVSTLTIQRTQQEDSAVYLCASSLAHVPGELFFGEGSRLTVL.